The clone carrying this T cell receptor beta chain was found a few times. No antigen is known for it. Trimming left V 7 bases short and J 6 bases short, with 13 bases between. Germline lookup yields CDR1 LNHDA and CDR2 SQIVND (reference sequence). The CDR3 runs to 12 residues. This sample stems from a study of cytomegalovirus exposure and HLA in healthy donors. Notes on the study in general: Productive status was seen about 90% or about 30% of the time for most TCR beta V segments in an earlier analysis. In vitro data verified three CMV-associated chains as specific for CMV antigens. In a later analysis, TCR beta V- and J-gene trimming was associated with a missense DCLRE1C variant. A later analysis linked some 18,000 TCR beta sequences to HLA alleles at 0.05 false discovery rate.

Amplification used 60 Vbeta primers and 13 Jbeta primers. Using immunoSEQ multiplex PCR, the repertoire was profiled, and TCRdb retains in-frame clones only, with some absent. This table holds some 170,000 clones, approximately 70% found once. This receptor was obtained from a human donor in good health. J is TRBJ2-7 and V is TRBV19; D possibly corresponds to TRBD1 (5 bases). Source material: PBMCs. CDR3 sequence reads: CASTLRGGEQYF. In nucleotides, the CDR3 is TGTGCCAGTACCCTTAGGGGCGGCGAGCAGTACTTC.